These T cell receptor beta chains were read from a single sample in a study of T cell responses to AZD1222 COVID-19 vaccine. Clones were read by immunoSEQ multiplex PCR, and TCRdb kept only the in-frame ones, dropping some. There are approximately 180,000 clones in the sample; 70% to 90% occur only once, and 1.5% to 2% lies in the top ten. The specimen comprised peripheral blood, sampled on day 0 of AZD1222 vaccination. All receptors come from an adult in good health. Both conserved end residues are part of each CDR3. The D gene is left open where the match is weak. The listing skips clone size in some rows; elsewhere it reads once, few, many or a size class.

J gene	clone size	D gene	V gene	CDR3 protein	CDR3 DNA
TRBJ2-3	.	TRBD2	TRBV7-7	CASSLGGGAKDTQYF	TGTGCCAGCAGCTTAGGCGGGGGGGCCAAAGATACGCAGTATTTT
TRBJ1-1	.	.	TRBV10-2	CASKSPSGGFTEAFF	TGCGCCAGCAAGTCCCCATCCGGGGGTTTCACTGAAGCTTTCTTT
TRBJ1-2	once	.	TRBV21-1	CASSLGVYGYTF	TGTGCCAGCAGTTTGGGGGTGTATGGCTACACCTTC
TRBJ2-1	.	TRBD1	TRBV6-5	CASRTGLRDNEQFF	TGTGCCAGCAGGACAGGGTTAAGGGACAATGAGCAGTTCTTC
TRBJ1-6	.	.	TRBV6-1	CASSDGPGNSPLHF	TGTGCCAGCAGTGATGGGCCCGGTAATTCACCCCTCCACTTT
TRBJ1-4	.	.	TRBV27	CASSANANLRGKLFF	TGTGCCAGCAGCGCAAATGCCAACCTAAGGGGAAAACTGTTTTTT
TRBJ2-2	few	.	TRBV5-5	CASSLRTGTGELFF	TGTGCCAGCAGCCTACGGACGGGCACCGGGGAGCTGTTTTTT
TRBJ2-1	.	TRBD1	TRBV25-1	CASSEYMGQGAERNEQFF	TGTGCCAGCAGTGAATATATGGGACAGGGGGCGGAACGCAATGAGCAGTTCTTC
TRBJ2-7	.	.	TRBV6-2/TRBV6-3	CASSSQAGPTYEQYF	TGTGCCAGCAGTTCCCAGGCAGGGCCGACCTACGAGCAGTACTTC
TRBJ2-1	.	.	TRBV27	CASSTAAYNEQFF	TGTGCCAGCAGTACAGCGGCCTACAATGAGCAGTTCTTC
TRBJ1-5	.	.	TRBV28	CASSPLVGQGGNQPQHF	TGTGCCAGCAGTCCCCTCGTGGGGCAGGGAGGCAATCAGCCCCAGCATTTT
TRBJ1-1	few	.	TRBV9	CASSVVIGGKTEAFF	TGTGCCAGCAGCGTAGTTATCGGGGGGAAGACTGAAGCTTTCTTT
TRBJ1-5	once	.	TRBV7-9	CASSFDSSNQPQHF	TGTGCCAGCAGCTTTGACAGCAGCAATCAGCCCCAGCATTTT
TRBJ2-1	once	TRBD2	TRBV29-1	CSVRTSEHSYNEQFF	TGCAGCGTGCGGACTAGCGAGCACTCCTACAATGAGCAGTTCTTC
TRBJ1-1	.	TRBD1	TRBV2	CASTRQGAVLEAFF	TGTGCCAGCACTAGACAGGGGGCCGTCCTTGAAGCTTTCTTT
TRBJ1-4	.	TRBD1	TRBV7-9	CASSRGTGLSEKLFF	TGTGCCAGCAGCAGGGGGACAGGGCTGAGTGAAAAACTGTTTTTT
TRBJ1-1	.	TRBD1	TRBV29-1	CSVHRGDMNTEAFF	TGCAGCGTCCACAGGGGGGACATGAACACTGAAGCTTTCTTT
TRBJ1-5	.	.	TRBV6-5	CASSTHRSNQPQHF	TGTGCCAGCAGTACCCACAGAAGCAATCAGCCCCAGCATTTT
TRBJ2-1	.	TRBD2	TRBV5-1	CASSSTGTSSYEQFF	TGCGCCAGCAGCTCCACCGGGACTAGTTCATATGAGCAGTTCTTC
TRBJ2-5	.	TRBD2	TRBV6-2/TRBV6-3	CASSSLRLAGPQETQYF	TGTGCCAGCAGTTCCCTCAGACTAGCGGGCCCACAAGAGACCCAGTACTTC
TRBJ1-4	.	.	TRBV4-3	CASSPTFGVEKLFF	TGCGCCAGCAGCCCAACCTTTGGGGTAGAAAAACTGTTTTTT
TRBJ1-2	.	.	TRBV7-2	CASSLAGSNYGYTF	TGTGCCAGCAGCTTAGCAGGGTCTAACTATGGCTACACCTTC
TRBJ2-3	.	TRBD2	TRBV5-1	CASSLAGQRERGDTQYF	TGCGCCAGCAGCTTGGCCGGACAGCGGGAGAGGGGAGATACGCAGTATTTT
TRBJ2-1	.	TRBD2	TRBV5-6	CASSLSGRIAYNEQFF	TGTGCCAGCAGCTTGAGCGGGAGGATCGCCTACAATGAGCAGTTCTTC
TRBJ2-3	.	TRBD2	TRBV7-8	CATRSSGGAGTQYF	TGTGCCACACGGAGTAGCGGGGGGGCGGGTACGCAGTATTTT
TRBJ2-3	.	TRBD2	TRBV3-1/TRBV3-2	CASSHGRLAEADTQYF	TGTGCCAGCAGCCATGGTAGACTAGCGGAAGCAGATACGCAGTATTTT
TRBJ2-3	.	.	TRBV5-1	CASSWDDTDTQYF	TGCGCCAGCAGCTGGGACGACACAGATACGCAGTATTTT
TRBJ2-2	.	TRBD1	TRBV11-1	CASSFGQGTNTGELFF	TGTGCCAGCAGCTTTGGACAGGGGACGAACACCGGGGAGCTGTTTTTT
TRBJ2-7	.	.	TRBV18	CASSNNYEQYF	TGTGCCAGCTCGAATAACTACGAGCAGTACTTC
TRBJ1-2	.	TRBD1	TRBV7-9	CASSPGGVPYRYTF	TGTGCCAGCAGCCCAGGGGGCGTACCCTATCGCTACACCTTC
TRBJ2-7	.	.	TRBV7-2	CASSYHSASYEQYF	TGTGCCAGCAGCTACCATAGCGCTTCCTACGAGCAGTACTTC
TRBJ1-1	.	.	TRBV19	CASINGGNTEAFF	TGTGCCAGTATAAACGGGGGAAACACTGAAGCTTTCTTT
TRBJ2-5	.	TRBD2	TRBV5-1	CASSLEGLGGGETQYF	TGCGCCAGCAGCTTGGAGGGACTAGGGGGAGGAGAGACCCAGTACTTC
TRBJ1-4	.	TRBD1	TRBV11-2	CASSFSGQTEKLFF	TGTGCCAGCAGCTTCTCGGGACAGACTGAAAAACTGTTTTTT
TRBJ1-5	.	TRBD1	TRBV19	CASRTGTGIRQPQHF	TGTGCCAGTAGAACCGGGACAGGGATTCGCCAGCCCCAGCATTTT
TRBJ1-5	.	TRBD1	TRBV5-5	CASSSGTVSNQPQHF	TGTGCCAGCAGCTCTGGGACAGTCAGCAATCAGCCCCAGCATTTT
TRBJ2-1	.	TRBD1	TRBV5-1	CASSLVQGAGYEQFF	TGCGCCAGCAGCTTGGTACAGGGGGCGGGTTATGAGCAGTTCTTC
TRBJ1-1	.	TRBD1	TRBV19	CASSRDRGNTEAFF	TGTGCCAGTAGTCGGGACAGGGGGAACACTGAAGCTTTCTTT
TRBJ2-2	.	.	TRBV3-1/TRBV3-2	CASSRRTNTGELFF	TGTGCCAGCAGCCGTAGGACAAACACCGGGGAGCTGTTTTTT
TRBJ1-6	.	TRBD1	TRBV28	CASSPRTGDNSPLHF	TGTGCCAGCAGTCCCCGGACAGGGGACAATTCACCCCTCCACTTT
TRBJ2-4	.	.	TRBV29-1	CSVRGGLAKNIQYF	TGCAGCGTAAGGGGGGGTCTAGCCAAAAACATTCAGTACTTC
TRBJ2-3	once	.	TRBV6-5	CASSRDFEADTQYF	TGTGCCAGCAGCCGGGACTTTGAGGCAGATACGCAGTATTTT
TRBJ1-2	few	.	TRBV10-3	CAIRGDSAPGYTF	TGTGCCATCAGGGGGGACTCGGCCCCTGGCTACACCTTC
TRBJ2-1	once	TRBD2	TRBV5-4	CASSSSLSGPHNEQFF	TGTGCCAGCAGCTCCTCTCTTAGCGGGCCTCACAATGAGCAGTTCTTC
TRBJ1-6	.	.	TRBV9	CASSVGGEASPLHF	TGTGCCAGCAGCGTAGGCGGGGAAGCTTCACCCCTCCACTTT
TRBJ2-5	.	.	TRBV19	CASSSRLTPYQETQYF	TGTGCCAGTAGTTCCCGCCTCACTCCGTACCAAGAGACCCAGTACTTC
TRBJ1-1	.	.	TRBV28	CASSLSLTEAFF	TGTGCCAGCAGTTTATCTTTAACTGAAGCTTTCTTT
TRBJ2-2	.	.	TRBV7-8	CASSLVRQGMTGELFF	TGTGCCAGCAGCTTAGTTAGGCAGGGAATGACCGGGGAGCTGTTTTTT
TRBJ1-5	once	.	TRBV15	CATSKQRGNPQHF	TGTGCCACTTCAAAACAAAGGGGAAACCCCCAGCATTTT
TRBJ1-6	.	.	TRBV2	CASSEWGRNSPLHF	TGTGCCAGCAGTGAATGGGGCAGAAATTCACCCCTCCACTTT
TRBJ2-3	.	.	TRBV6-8	CASSPGDSFGTDTQYF	TGTGCCAGCAGTCCTGGGGACTCCTTCGGCACAGATACGCAGTATTTT
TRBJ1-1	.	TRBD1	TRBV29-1	CSASGQANTEAFF	TGCAGCGCCTCAGGACAGGCCAACACTGAAGCTTTCTTT
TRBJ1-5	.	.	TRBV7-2	CASSSDRTQPQHF	TGTGCCAGCAGTTCCGACAGGACTCAGCCCCAGCATTTT
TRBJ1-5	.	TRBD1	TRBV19	CASLSGTGFSYSNQPQHF	TGTGCCAGTCTCTCGGGGACAGGGTTTTCCTATAGCAATCAGCCCCAGCATTTT
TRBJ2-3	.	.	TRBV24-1	CATSQPGRGRDTDTQYF	TGTGCCACCAGTCAGCCGGGCCGGGGGAGAGACACAGATACGCAGTATTTT